The 5 T cell receptor beta chains presented below share a single source sample, sequenced in a study of blood T cell repertoires in COVID-19. Method: immunoSEQ multiplex PCR; TCRdb's copy keeps in-frame clones and lacks some. The sample has over 200,000 clones, 80% to 90% seen once. Sequencing was done on a sample of peripheral blood. All receptors come from a man older than 75 with acute or convalescent COVID-19.

The chain has TRBV28 and TRBJ1-2; D unresolved. This CDR3 region has 15 residues. Trimming took off 5 bases at V and 8 bases at J, with 21 bases between the two ends. Germline V gene sequence: CDR1 MDHEN, CDR2 SYDVKM. CDR3 region: CASSLPPGELGGYTF. The CDR3 coding sequence is TGTGCCAGCAGTCTGCCCCCCGGGGAACTCGGCGGCTACACCTTC.

The rearrangement uses TRBV10-3 and TRBJ2-3; 14 bases map to TRBD2. V lost 6 bases to trimming and J lost 1 base; unmatched junction nucleotides: 12. Germline V gene lookup returns CDR1 ENHRY and CDR2 SYGVKD. The CDR3 sequence is 19 residues long. DNA of the CDR3: TGTGCCATCAGCCGACAGAATACGGGACTAGCGGGAGGCACAGATACGCAGTATTTT. Its protein product is CAISRQNTGLAGGTDTQYF.

The V gene is TRBV12-5, the J gene TRBJ1-4, with D unclear. Per germline, CDR1 LGHNT and CDR2 FRNRAP. The CDR3 length is 14 residues. The V gene lost 4 bases and the J gene lost 6 bases, with 12 bases spanning the gap. Here the CDR3 DNA reads TGTGCTAGTGGTTCAGGCAACCCTCATGAAAAACTGTTTTTT. Protein sequence: CASGSGNPHEKLFF.

The table lists this clone with a few counts. V gene TRBV7-6 combines with J gene TRBJ2-1, with 10 positions matching TRBD2. V shed 7 bases and J 0 bases; nucleotides not matched to a gene: 6. Germline CDR1 is SGHVS and CDR2 is FNYEAQ. The CDR3 covers 16 residues. In DNA, the CDR3 is TGTGCCAGCACCGAACTAGCGGGGAGCTCCTACAATGAGCAGTTCTTC. This codes for CASTELAGSSYNEQFF.

The chain has TRBV2 and TRBJ1-4; TRBD1 matches 9 bases. After removal of 0 bases from V and 5 bases from J, the junction contained 4 bases not matched to a gene. CDR1 is SNHLY and CDR2 is FYNNEI in the germline V gene. The CDR3 totals 16 residues. CDR3 region: CASSEARGTGNEKLFF. In DNA form, the CDR3 reads TGTGCCAGCAGTGAAGCGCGGGGGACAGGGAATGAAAAACTGTTTTTT.